This T cell receptor (beta chain) is drawn from a study of cytomegalovirus exposure and HLA in healthy donors. Germline CDR1 KGHSH, CDR2 LQKENI. The length of the CDR3 is 16 residues. The V segment lost 3 bases and the J segment 3 bases; nucleotides outside the gene matches: 6. The primer mix had 60 Vbeta and 13 Jbeta primers. Some clones are missing from TCRdb's copy, which holds only in-frame ones; the method was immunoSEQ multiplex PCR. In total, the table holds 87,000 or so clones. The specimen was PBMCs. This chain links TRBV18 with TRBJ2-5; 11 nucleotides line up with TRBD2. The receptor's source is a man aged 50 or older in good health and CMV-seropositive. For the CDR3, the DNA is TGTGCCAGCTCACCGCGGCTAGCGGGAGGAGAAGAGACCCAGTACTTC. Translated: CASSPRLAGGEETQYF. Complete variable domain (other parts from reference TRBV18 and TRBJ2-5): NAGVMQNPRHLVRRRGQEARLRCSPMKGHSHVYWYRQLPEEGLKFMVYLQKENIIDESGMPKERFSAEFPKEGPSILRIQQVVRGDSAAYFCASSPRLAGGEETQYFGPGTRLLVL.